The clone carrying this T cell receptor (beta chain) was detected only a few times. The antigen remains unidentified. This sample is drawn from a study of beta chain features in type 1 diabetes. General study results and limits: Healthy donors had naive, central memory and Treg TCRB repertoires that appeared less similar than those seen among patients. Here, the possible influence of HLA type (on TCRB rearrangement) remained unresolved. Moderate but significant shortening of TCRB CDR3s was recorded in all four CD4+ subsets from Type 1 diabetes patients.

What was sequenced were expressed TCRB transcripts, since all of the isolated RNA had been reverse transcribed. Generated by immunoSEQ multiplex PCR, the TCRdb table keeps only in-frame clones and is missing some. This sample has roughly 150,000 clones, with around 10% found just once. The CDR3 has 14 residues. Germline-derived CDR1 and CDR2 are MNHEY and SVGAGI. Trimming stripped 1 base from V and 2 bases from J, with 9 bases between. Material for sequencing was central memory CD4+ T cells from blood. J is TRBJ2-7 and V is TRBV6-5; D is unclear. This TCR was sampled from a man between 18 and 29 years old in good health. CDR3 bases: TGTGCCAGCAGTTACTACGCAGACACCTACGAGCAGTACTTC. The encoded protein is CASSYYADTYEQYF.